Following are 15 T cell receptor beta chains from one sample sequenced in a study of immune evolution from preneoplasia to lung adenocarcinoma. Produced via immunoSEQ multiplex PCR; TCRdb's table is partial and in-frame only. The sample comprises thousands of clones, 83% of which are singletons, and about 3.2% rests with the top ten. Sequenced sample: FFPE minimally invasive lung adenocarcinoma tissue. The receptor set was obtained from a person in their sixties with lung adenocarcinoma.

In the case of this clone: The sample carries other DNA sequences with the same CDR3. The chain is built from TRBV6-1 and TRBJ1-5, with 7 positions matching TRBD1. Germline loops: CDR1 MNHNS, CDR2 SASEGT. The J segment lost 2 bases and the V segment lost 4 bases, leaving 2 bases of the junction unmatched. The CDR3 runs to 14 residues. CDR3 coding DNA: TGTGCCAGCAGTGTTGACAGGGGCAATCAGCCCCAGCATTTT. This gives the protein CASSVDRGNQPQHF.

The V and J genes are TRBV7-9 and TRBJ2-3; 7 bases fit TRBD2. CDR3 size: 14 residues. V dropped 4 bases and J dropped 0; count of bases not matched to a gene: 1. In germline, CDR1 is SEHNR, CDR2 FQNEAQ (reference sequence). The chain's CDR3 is CASSSSGSTDTQYF. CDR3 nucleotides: TGTGCCAGCAGCTCTAGCGGAAGCACAGATACGCAGTATTTT.

CDR3 DNA sequence: TGTGCCAGTAGTAGGGAAGGGCAGAACGAGCAGTACTTC. It encodes CASSREGQNEQYF. The genes are TRBV19 and TRBJ2-7; no reliable D call. CDR1 is LNHDA and CDR2 is SQIVND in the germline V gene (reference sequence). This CDR3 has 13 residues. Trimming took 4 bases from V and 5 from J, leaving 12 bases between them.

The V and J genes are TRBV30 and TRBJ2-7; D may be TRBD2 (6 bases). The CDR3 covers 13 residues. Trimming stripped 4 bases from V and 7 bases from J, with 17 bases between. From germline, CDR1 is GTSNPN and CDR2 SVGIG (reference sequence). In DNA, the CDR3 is TGTGCCTGGATGGGCCCTTGGGGAGGAGAGCAGTACTTC. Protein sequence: CAWMGPWGGEQYF.

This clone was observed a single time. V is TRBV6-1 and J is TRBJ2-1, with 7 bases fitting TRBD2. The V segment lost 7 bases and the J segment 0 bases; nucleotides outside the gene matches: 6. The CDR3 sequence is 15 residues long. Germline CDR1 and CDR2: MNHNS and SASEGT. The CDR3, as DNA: TGTGCCAGCATGAGGGGCGGGAGCTCCTACAATGAGCAGTTCTTC. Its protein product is CASMRGGSSYNEQFF.

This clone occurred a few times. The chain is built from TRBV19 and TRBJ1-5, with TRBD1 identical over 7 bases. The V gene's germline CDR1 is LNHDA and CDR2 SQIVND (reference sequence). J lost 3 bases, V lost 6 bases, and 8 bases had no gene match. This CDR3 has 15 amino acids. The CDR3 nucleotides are TGTGCCAGTAGACTCCGGGACAGTACCAATCAGCCCCAGCATTTT. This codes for CASRLRDSTNQPQHF.

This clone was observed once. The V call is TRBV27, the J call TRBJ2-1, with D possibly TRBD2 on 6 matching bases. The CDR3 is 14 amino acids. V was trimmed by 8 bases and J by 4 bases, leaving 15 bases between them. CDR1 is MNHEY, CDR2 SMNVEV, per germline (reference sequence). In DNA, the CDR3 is TGTGCCAGCGGCCGGGGTAGCGGATACAATGAGCAGTTCTTC. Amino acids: CASGRGSGYNEQFF.

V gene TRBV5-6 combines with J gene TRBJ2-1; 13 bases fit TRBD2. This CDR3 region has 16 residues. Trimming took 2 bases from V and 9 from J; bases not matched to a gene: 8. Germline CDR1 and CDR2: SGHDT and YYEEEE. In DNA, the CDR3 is TGTGCCAGCAGCTTAGGACTAGCGGGAGCGAGACGTGAGCAGTTCTTC. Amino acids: CASSLGLAGARREQFF.

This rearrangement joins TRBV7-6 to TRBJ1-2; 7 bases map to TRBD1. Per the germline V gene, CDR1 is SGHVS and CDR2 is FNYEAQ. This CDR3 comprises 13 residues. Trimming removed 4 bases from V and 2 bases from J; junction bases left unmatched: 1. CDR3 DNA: TGTGCCAGCAGCTCGGGACAGAACTATGGCTACACCTTC. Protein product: CASSSGQNYGYTF.

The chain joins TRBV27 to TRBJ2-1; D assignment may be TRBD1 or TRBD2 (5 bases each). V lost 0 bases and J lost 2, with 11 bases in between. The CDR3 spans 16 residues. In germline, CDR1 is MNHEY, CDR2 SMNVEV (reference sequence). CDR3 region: CASSLSRGIAYNEQFF. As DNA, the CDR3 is TGTGCCAGCAGTTTATCGAGGGGTATCGCCTACAATGAGCAGTTCTTC.

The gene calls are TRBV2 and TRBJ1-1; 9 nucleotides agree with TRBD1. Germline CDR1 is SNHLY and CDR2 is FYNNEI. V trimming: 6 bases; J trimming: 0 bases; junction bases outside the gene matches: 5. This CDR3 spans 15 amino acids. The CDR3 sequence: CASRDRGYLNTEAFF. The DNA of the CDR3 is TGTGCCAGCAGGGACAGGGGTTACCTGAACACTGAAGCTTTCTTT.

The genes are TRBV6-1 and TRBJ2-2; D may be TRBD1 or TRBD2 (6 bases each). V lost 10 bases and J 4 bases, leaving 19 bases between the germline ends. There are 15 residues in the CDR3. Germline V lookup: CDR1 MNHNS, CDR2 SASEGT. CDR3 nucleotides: TGTGCCACCCACAGGGAGGCCGGTTTCACCGGGGAGCTGTTTTTT. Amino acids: CATHREAGFTGELFF.

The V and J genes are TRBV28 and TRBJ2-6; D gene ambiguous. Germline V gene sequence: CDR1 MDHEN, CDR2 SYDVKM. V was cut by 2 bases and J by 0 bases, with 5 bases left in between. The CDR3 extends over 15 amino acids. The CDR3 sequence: CASSLNPSGANVLTF. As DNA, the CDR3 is TGTGCCAGCAGTTTAAATCCCTCTGGGGCCAACGTCCTGACTTTC. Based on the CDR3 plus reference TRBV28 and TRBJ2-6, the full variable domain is DVKVTQSSRYLVKRTGEKVFLECVQDMDHENMFWYRQDPGLGLRLIYFSYDVKMKEKGDIPEGYSVSREKKERFSLILESASTNQTSMYLCASSLNPSGANVLTFGAGSRLTVL.

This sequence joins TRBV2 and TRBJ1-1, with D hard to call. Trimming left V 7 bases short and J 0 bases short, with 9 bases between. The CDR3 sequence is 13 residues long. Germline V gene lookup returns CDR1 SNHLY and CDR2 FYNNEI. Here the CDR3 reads CASTVLMNTEAFF. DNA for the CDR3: TGTGCCAGCACGGTTTTGATGAACACTGAAGCTTTCTTT.

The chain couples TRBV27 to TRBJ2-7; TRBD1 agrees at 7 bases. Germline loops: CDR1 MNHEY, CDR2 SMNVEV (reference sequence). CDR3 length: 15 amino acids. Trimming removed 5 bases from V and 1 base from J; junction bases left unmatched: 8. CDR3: CASSPTGLASYEQYF. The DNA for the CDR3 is TGTGCCAGCAGTCCGACAGGGTTAGCATCCTACGAGCAGTACTTC.